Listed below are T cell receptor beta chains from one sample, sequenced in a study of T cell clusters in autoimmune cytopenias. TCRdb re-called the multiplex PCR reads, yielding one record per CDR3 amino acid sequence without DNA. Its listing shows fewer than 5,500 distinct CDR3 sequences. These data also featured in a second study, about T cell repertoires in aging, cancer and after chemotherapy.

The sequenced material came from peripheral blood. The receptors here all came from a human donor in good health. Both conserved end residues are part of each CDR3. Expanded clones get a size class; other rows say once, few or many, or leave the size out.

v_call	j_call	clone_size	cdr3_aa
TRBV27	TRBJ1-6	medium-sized	CASRTLGGLSSYNSPLHF
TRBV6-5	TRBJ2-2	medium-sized	CASSEGLRNTGELFF
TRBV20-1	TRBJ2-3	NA	CSARDPQRGGSTDTQYF
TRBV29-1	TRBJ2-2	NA	CSVELAGAQGTGELFF
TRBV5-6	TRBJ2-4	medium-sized	CASSLFFIQGPKNIQYF
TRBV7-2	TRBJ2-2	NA	CASSSSGRARTGELFF
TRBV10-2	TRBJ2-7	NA	CASSPDDYYEQYF
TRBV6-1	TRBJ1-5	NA	CASSDAGLYNQPQHF
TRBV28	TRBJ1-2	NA	CASSPPGTGLGYTF
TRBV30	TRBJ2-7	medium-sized	CAWTSGLMNEQYF
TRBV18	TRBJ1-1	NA	CASSQMGQPLNTEAFF
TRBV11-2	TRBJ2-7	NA	CASSPRGLLAHESSYEQYF
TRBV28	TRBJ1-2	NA	CASSSMVGDRALKGYGYTF
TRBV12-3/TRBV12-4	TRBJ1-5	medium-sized	CASRDSNQPQHF
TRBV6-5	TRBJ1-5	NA	CASSHMDTGTENQPQHF
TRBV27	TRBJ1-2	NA	CASSLGVVTDPYGYTF
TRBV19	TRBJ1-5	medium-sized	CASSIERQGNQPQHF
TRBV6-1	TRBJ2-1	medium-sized	CASSLDYYNEQFF
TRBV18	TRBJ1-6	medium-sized	CASSLGQAAGNSPLHF
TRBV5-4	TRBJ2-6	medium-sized	CASSSRQTGANVLTF
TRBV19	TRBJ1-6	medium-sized	CASSIRTGGSPLHF
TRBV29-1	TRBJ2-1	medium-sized	CSVSSPPTYNEQFF
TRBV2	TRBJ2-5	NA	CASSESRNQETQYF
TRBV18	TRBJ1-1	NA	CASLQARNTEAFF
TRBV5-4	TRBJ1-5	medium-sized	CASSPGTDDQPQHF
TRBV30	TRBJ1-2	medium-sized	CAWSGGGDGYTF
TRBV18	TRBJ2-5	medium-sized	CASSPTTREETQYF
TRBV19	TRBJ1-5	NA	CASRTNSNQPQHF
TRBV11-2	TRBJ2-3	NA	CASSQGFLKASGGITDTQYF
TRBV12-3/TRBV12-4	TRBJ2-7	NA	CASSLQIYYEQYF
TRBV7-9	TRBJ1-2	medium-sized	CARRRDYGYTF
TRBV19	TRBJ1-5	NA	CASSGRGNQPQHF
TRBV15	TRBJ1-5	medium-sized	CATSRGLYSERRPQHF
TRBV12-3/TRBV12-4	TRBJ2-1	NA	CASRISGRAYNEQFF
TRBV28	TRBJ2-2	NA	CASRRPGTGELFF
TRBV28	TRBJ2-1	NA	CASSLRPKGGNEQFF
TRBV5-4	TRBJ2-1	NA	CASSEGLAGEQFF
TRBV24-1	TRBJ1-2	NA	CATSDLRNNYGYTF
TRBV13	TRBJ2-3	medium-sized	CASSLGTKREEGFGTQYF
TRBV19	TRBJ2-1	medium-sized	CASRPTSSSYNEQFF
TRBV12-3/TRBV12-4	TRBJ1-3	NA	CASSHEAGNTIYF
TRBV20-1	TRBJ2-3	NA	CSAGSWAAGRGQGAPDTQYF
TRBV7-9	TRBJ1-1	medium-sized	CASSLEAVANTEAFF
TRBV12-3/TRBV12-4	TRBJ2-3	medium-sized	CASSFASSNTQYF
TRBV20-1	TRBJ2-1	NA	CSVGLETTRYNEQFF
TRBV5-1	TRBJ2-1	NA	CASSPGGLAGNQFQFF
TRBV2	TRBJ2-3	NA	CASSENSLGKDTQYF
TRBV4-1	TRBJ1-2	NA	CASSQVATTGGGGYTF
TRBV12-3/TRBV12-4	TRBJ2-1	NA	CASSSQGGGSYNEQFF
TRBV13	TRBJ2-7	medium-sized	CASSLDPYEQYF